The 15 T cell receptor beta chains presented below share a single source sample, sequenced in a study of monozygotic twins with inflammatory bowel disease (dated by TCRdb to the late 2010s). Library generation was performed with 5' RACE. Instrument used: Illumina HiSeq 2500. Once TCRdb had reprocessed the reads, it stored one entry per CDR3 protein sequence and supplied no DNA. The table for this sample shows about 380,000 distinct CDR3 sequences. The ten biggest clones cover around 2.6% of the sample. The sequencing input was blood. These receptors originate from a human donor with ulcerative colitis or Crohn's disease, or a healthy co-twin of an affected twin (not recorded which).

The rearrangement joins TRBV6-5 to TRBJ2-2; TCRdb lists TRBD1, though no DNA is available to test this call. The CDR3 contains 15 residues. Germline CDR1 and CDR2: MNHEY and SVGAGI. CDR3 protein: CASSYDRGLTGELFF.

V is TRBV20-1 and J is TRBJ2-1. Germline V gene sequence: CDR1 DFQATT, CDR2 SNEGSKA (reference sequence). The CDR3 has 13 residues. The CDR3 region is CRAGSSSYNEQFF.

This chain links TRBV2 with TRBJ1-1. The CDR3 is made up of 14 amino acids. CDR1 and CDR2 (germline): SNHLY, FYNNEI. The CDR3 spells CASSEVRDYTEAFF.

The chain has TRBV6-6 and TRBJ1-2. The CDR3 has 11 residues. Per the germline V gene, CDR1 is MNHNY and CDR2 is SVGAGI (reference sequence). The CDR3 spells CASTASYGYTF.

The chain has TRBV18 and TRBJ1-1; lacking DNA, the TRBD1 call made by TCRdb goes unchecked. The CDR3 is 13 amino acids. Looked up from germline, CDR1 is KGHSH and CDR2 is LQKENI. CDR3 sequence: CASSPIGGTEAFF. Looking up the rest from reference TRBV18 and TRBJ1-1 gives the full variable domain: NAGVMQNPRHLVRRRGQEARLRCSPMKGHSHVYWYRQLPEEGLKFMVYLQKENIIDESGMPKERFSAEFPKEGPSILRIQQVVRGDSAAYFCASSPIGGTEAFFGQGTRLTVV.

The J gene is TRBJ1-6, the V gene TRBV30; TCRdb's D call of TRBD1 is untestable without DNA. This CDR3 is built from 13 residues. Germline CDR1 is GTSNPN and CDR2 is SVGIG (reference sequence). The CDR3 sequence is CAQGPLGNSPLHF.

V and J are TRBV2 and TRBJ2-5. CDR3 length: 13 amino acids. Germline loops: CDR1 SNHLY, CDR2 FYNNEI. The CDR3 reads CASRRLLDGTQYF. The full variable domain, rest sourced from reference TRBV2 and TRBJ2-5, is EPEVTQTPSHQVTQMGQEVILRCVPISNHLYFYWYRQILGQKVEFLVSFYNNEISEKSEIFDDQFSVERPDGSNFTLKIRSTKLEDSAMYFCASRRLLDGTQYFGPGTRLLVL.

The chain carries TRBV7-8 and TRBJ1-2. The CDR3 length is 12 residues. Germline V gene data show CDR1 as SGHVS and CDR2 as FQNEAQ. This chain's CDR3 is CASSFGQYGYTF.

The V gene is TRBV7-2, the J gene TRBJ1-1; TCRdb's D call, TRBD1, is unchecked because there is no DNA. Germline CDR1 is SGHTA and CDR2 is FQGNSA. The CDR3 length is 14 residues. This chain's CDR3 is CASSRQGMNTEAFF.

The CDR3 sequence is CASTSQRAEAFF. This chain joins TRBV7-9 and TRBJ1-1. CDR3 size: 12 residues. CDR1 is SEHNR and CDR2 is FQNEAQ in the germline V gene (reference sequence).

This chain links TRBV5-1 with TRBJ1-6; TCRdb lists TRBD1, though no DNA is available to test this call. The CDR3 length is 19 residues. Germline V CDR1 and CDR2: SGHRS, YFSETQ. The CDR3 protein is CASSLGITTGQNYNSPLHF.

The gene calls are TRBV5-1 and TRBJ1-1. The CDR3 spans 15 residues. Germline V CDR1 and CDR2: SGHRS, YFSETQ. The CDR3 protein is CASSFLVGSNTEAFF.

This sequence joins TRBV7-9 and TRBJ2-5; the D call of TRBD1 rests on TCRdb alone, since no DNA is present to check it. From germline, CDR1 is SEHNR and CDR2 FQNEAQ (reference sequence). This CDR3 contains 14 residues. The CDR3: CASSLVTRLETQYF.

The chain links TRBV29-1 to TRBJ2-1; no DNA is available, so the TRBD1 call from TCRdb remains unchecked. Germline loops: CDR1 SQVTM, CDR2 ANQGSEA. The CDR3 contains 13 residues. CDR3 region: CSVFGTGGNEQFF.

This chain connects TRBV7-2 to TRBJ2-3; TCRdb designates TRBD2, a call that cannot be tested without DNA. Germline V lookup: CDR1 SGHTA, CDR2 FQGNSA. The CDR3 runs 12 residues. The CDR3 region is CASSTGGWKEYF.